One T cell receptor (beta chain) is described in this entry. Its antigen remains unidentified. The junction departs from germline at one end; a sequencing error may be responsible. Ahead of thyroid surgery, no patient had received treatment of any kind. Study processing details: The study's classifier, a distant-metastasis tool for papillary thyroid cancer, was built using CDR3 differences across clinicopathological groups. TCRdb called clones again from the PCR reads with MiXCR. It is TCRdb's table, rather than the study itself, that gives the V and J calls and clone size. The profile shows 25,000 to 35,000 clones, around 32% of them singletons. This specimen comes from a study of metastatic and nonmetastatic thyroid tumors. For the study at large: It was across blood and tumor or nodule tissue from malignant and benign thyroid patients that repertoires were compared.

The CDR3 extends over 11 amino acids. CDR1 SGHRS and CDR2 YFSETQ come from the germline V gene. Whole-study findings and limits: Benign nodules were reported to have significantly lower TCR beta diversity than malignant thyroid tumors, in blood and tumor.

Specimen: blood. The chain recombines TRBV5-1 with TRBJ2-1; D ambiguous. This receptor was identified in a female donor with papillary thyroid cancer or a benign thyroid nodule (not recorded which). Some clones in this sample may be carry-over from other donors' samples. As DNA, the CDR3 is TGCGCCAGCTGCTTTGACAATGAGCAGTTCTTC. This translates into CASCFDNEQFF.